The present entry profiles one TCR beta chain with its context. One Seattle source followed patients from active infection through their disease course. The source of the sample is a study of blood T cell repertoires in COVID-19. Looking at the study overall: Samples representing acute and convalescent COVID-19 were sourced from the United States, Italy and Spain. T cells, B-cell-depleted T cells, or PBMCs provided the cDNA or gDNA that served as material.

Under the authors' procedure: By means of reference gene primer amplification, nucleated cell counts were estimated. Libraries were prepared by immunoSEQ multiplex PCR; TCRdb keeps only in-frame clonotypes and omits some of them. That table is the source of V, J and clone size, and D and trimming were worked out from the DNA. Of hundreds of thousands of clones in the sample, about nine tenths were seen once. V lost 5 bases, J lost 4 bases, and 11 bases lay in between. The CDR3 consists of 13 residues. CDR1 is SGHAT, CDR2 FQNNGV, per germline. This rearrangement joins TRBV11-2 to TRBJ1-1; D might be TRBD1 (6 bases). The sample was peripheral blood. The sequence was collected from a woman in her 70s with COVID-19, enrolled during active disease. The CDR3 loop is CASSAQQGTEAFF. CDR3 bases: TGTGCCAGCAGCGCTCAACAGGGCACTGAAGCTTTCTTT.